The 32 T cell receptor beta chains in this list originate from one sample, sequenced in a study of T cell repertoires in cytomegalovirus infection. Via MiXCR, TCRdb re-called the reads, giving one row per CDR3 protein. Among roughly 230,000 distinct CDR3 sequences, 15% to 20% were seen once, and the ten largest hold less than 60%. Sequenced input: CD8+ T cells from PBMCs. The receptors derive from a human donor in good health (CMV status not recorded). Some clones in this sample may be carry-over from other donors' samples.

Many counts were recorded for this clonotype. The chain combines TRBV28 with TRBJ1-1, with D possibly being TRBD1 (6 bases). Germline loops: CDR1 MDHEN, CDR2 SYDVKM. Trimming stripped 1 base from V and 3 bases from J, with 15 bases between. This CDR3 is built from 16 residues. CDR3 coding DNA: TGTGCCAGCAGTTTATTATCGGGGGGCTCGGACACTGAAGCTTTCTTT. It is translated as CASSLLSGGSDTEAFF.

J is TRBJ2-1 and V is TRBV20-1, with 9 bases identical to TRBD2. V lost 0 bases and J lost 8; bases outside the gene matches: 5. CDR3 size: 14 residues. Germline assignment: CDR1 DFQATT and CDR2 SNEGSKA (reference sequence). The CDR3 nucleotides are TGCAGTGCTAGAGATAGCGGGGGACGCGATGAGCAGTTCTTC. This gives the protein CSARDSGGRDEQFF.

CDR3 residues: CASSLVQGGNEQFF. The CDR3 nucleotides are TGTGCCAGCAGCTTAGTGCAGGGGGGCAATGAGCAGTTCTTC. This chain links TRBV7-8 with TRBJ2-1; D is perhaps TRBD1 (7 bases). CDR3 length equals 14 residues. Germline V gives CDR1 SGHVS, CDR2 FQNEAQ. V was shortened by 1 base and J by 6 bases, with 10 bases between the two germline ends.

V usage is TRBV5-1 and J usage is TRBJ2-7; D is possibly TRBD1 (6 bases). Trimming stripped 2 bases from V and 0 bases from J, with 15 bases between. The CDR3 totals 16 residues. Germline V CDR1 and CDR2: SGHRS, YFSETQ. DNA for the CDR3: TGCGCCAGCAGCTTATCGCCAGGGGAGATCTCCTACGAGCAGTACTTC. Translating gives CASSLSPGEISYEQYF.

This clonotype was seen ten or more times. The V gene is TRBV27, the J gene TRBJ2-1; D remains unclear. Deletions cut 0 bases from V and 1 base from J, with 4 bases between. Germline V gene lookup returns CDR1 MNHEY and CDR2 SMNVEV (reference sequence). The CDR3 extends over 14 amino acids. Here the CDR3 reads CASSLSNSYNEQFF. In nucleotides, the CDR3 is TGTGCCAGCAGTTTATCAAATTCCTACAATGAGCAGTTCTTC.

V and J are TRBV27 and TRBJ1-2; D not certain. The V gene's germline CDR1 is MNHEY and CDR2 SMNVEV (reference sequence). There are 13 residues in the CDR3. V was pared by 3 bases and J by 7 bases, with 12 bases between. CDR3 in DNA: TGTGCCAGCAGTTTTGGCACCCAGGCTGGCTACACCTTC. It codes for CASSFGTQAGYTF.

This clonotype was detected ten times or more. The chain carries TRBV7-9 and TRBJ2-7; D possibly corresponds to TRBD1 (6 bases). Looked up from germline, CDR1 is SEHNR and CDR2 is FQNEAQ (reference sequence). V was cut by 3 bases and J by 4 bases, with 16 bases left in between. This CDR3 spans 15 amino acids. The CDR3 protein is CASSFGSGVEYEQYF. The CDR3 DNA reads TGTGCCAGCAGCTTTGGGTCAGGGGTTGAGTACGAGCAGTACTTC.

The V and J genes are TRBV4-1 and TRBJ2-2, with D tentatively TRBD1 or TRBD2 (5 bases each). The germline V gene has CDR1 MGHRA and CDR2 YSYEKL. This CDR3 spans 16 amino acids. Trimming took 1 base from V and 4 from J, leaving 13 bases between them. The CDR3 bases are TGCGCCAGCAGCCAAGGGGACGGCGTGGTCACCGGGGAGCTGTTTTTT. Its translation is CASSQGDGVVTGELFF.

J is TRBJ2-1 and V is TRBV29-1, with D tentatively TRBD2 (6 bases). Germline CDR1 SQVTM, CDR2 ANQGSEA. This CDR3 is built from 15 residues. Deletions cut 4 bases from V and 0 bases from J, with 13 bases between. Here the CDR3 reads CSVGGVGGSYNEQFF. The DNA of the CDR3 is TGCAGCGTTGGGGGTGTGGGGGGCTCCTACAATGAGCAGTTCTTC.

This clonotype was observed at least ten times. The rearrangement uses TRBV7-8 and TRBJ2-7, with 11 bases aligning to TRBD2. This CDR3 has 17 amino acids. Germline-derived CDR1 and CDR2 are SGHVS and FQNEAQ. V shed 3 bases, J shed 8 bases, and the junction held 15 bases outside the gene matches. CDR3 DNA sequence: TGTGCCAGCAGCTTTCCCAGGGCTAGCGGGGGGCAGGTTAAGCAGTACTTC. Residues: CASSFPRASGGQVKQYF. Full variable domain (outside the CDR3, taken from reference TRBV7-8 and TRBJ2-7): GAGVSQSPRYKVAKRGQDVALRCDPISGHVSLFWYQQALGQGPEFLTYFQNEAQLDKSGLPSDRFFAERPEGSVSTLKIQRTQQEDSAVYLCASSFPRASGGQVKQYFGPGTRLTVT.

This clonotype was seen ten or more times. The chain employs TRBV7-9 and TRBJ2-1; D not certain. Germline V gene data show CDR1 as SEHNR and CDR2 as FQNEAQ (reference sequence). The CDR3 loop spans 13 amino acids. Trimming removed 8 bases from V and 5 bases from J, with 13 bases in between. CDR3 bases: TGTGCCAGCCTGACGGGCATACACAATGAGCAGTTCTTC. Protein sequence: CASLTGIHNEQFF. The full variable domain, its missing parts supplied by reference TRBV7-9 and TRBJ2-1, is DTGVSQNPRHKITKRGQNVTFRCDPISEHNRLYWYRQTLGQGPEFLTYFQNEAQLEKSRLLSDRFSAERPKGSFSTLEIQRTEQGDSAMYLCASLTGIHNEQFFGPGTRLTVL.

This clonotype was seen ten or more times. The chain combines TRBV7-6 with TRBJ1-3, with a tentative D call TRBD1 (6 bases). Germline V gene data show CDR1 as SGHVS and CDR2 as FNYEAQ. The CDR3 consists of 15 residues. V was cut by 5 bases and J by 0 bases, with 11 bases left in between. The CDR3 is CASSTDSSSGNTIYF. DNA of the CDR3: TGTGCCAGCAGCACGGACAGTAGCTCTGGAAACACCATATATTTT.

The rearrangement uses TRBV19 and TRBJ1-5; no reliable D call. Per the germline V gene, CDR1 is LNHDA and CDR2 is SQIVND (reference sequence). There are 14 residues in the CDR3. V was trimmed by 4 bases and J by 3 bases, leaving 10 bases between them. CDR3 sequence reads: CASSTRVPNQPQHF. In DNA, the CDR3 is TGTGCCAGTAGTACAAGGGTTCCCAATCAGCCCCAGCATTTT.

The V and J genes are TRBV28 and TRBJ1-4, with D perhaps TRBD1 (5 bases). V was cut by 7 bases and J by 0 bases, with 12 bases left in between. This CDR3 region has 15 residues. The V gene's germline CDR1 is MDHEN and CDR2 SYDVKM. DNA for the CDR3: TGTGCCAGCACCGAGGGGCTTGCAACTAATGAAAAACTGTTTTTT. This gives the protein CASTEGLATNEKLFF.

This clonotype has ten or more counts. This chain uses TRBV11-2 with TRBJ1-4; 7 nucleotides match TRBD1. The CDR3 extends over 15 amino acids. Germline V gives CDR1 SGHAT, CDR2 FQNNGV. The V segment lost 7 bases and the J segment 5 bases; nucleotides outside the gene matches: 10. CDR3 nucleotide sequence: TGTGCCAGCACACACACAGGGGACATAAATGAAAAACTGTTTTTT. Translating it yields CASTHTGDINEKLFF.

There are a few counts of this clonotype. The chain carries TRBV5-8 and TRBJ2-2; TRBD1 agrees at 8 bases. The CDR3 is 15 residues long. Germline CDR1 is SGHTS and CDR2 is YDEGEE. Trimming at V came to 3 bases and at J to 3 bases, leaving 4 bases not matched to a gene. This chain's CDR3 is CASSWVTGDTGELFF. CDR3 nucleotide sequence: TGTGCCAGCAGCTGGGTGACAGGGGACACCGGGGAGCTGTTTTTT.

The V and J genes are TRBV20-1 and TRBJ1-1; D gene ambiguous. The V and J ends lost 0 bases and 3 bases respectively, with 17 bases between them. Germline assignment: CDR1 DFQATT and CDR2 SNEGSKA (reference sequence). The CDR3 covers 16 residues. The CDR3 bases are TGCAGTGCTAGAGATGCTACGAGAGGCATGGACACTGAAGCTTTCTTT. Translating it yields CSARDATRGMDTEAFF.

This clonotype was counted many times. The chain employs TRBV29-1 and TRBJ2-3, with D unclear. CDR3 length: 16 amino acids. Trimming pared 4 bases from V and 4 bases from J, leaving 21 bases between. CDR1 is SQVTM and CDR2 is ANQGSEA in the germline V gene. The CDR3 loop is CSVVGRAPTFSDTQYF. CDR3 DNA: TGCAGCGTTGTCGGACGGGCGCCAACATTTTCAGATACGCAGTATTTT.

This clonotype is judged large (0.1 to 1%). This chain connects TRBV28 to TRBJ1-2; no firm D call. Trimming took off 5 bases at V and 6 bases at J, with 7 bases between the two ends. Germline V gene lookup returns CDR1 MDHEN and CDR2 SYDVKM. The CDR3 is made up of 11 amino acids. The CDR3 nucleotides are TGTGCCAGCAGTATGTTCAATGGCTACACCTTC. Amino acid sequence: CASSMFNGYTF.

V usage is TRBV11-2 and J usage is TRBJ1-1; 9 positions agree with TRBD1. The CDR3 consists of 16 residues. Germline loops: CDR1 SGHAT, CDR2 FQNNGV. With 4 bases clipped from V and 3 bases from J, the junction kept 9 bases outside the gene matches. The CDR3 DNA sequence: TGTGCCAGCAGCTACGGACAGGGGAACGTTGACACTGAAGCTTTCTTT. This codes for CASSYGQGNVDTEAFF.

This clonotype was recorded at least ten times. The V gene is TRBV6-1, the J gene TRBJ1-6, with 7 positions matching TRBD1. J lost 7 bases, V lost 4 bases, and 4 bases had no gene match. The length of the CDR3 is 14 residues. The germline V gene encodes CDR1 MNHNS and CDR2 SASEGT. CDR3 bases: TGTGCCAGCAGTGCATGGGACAGCAATTCACCCCTCCACTTT. This sequence encodes CASSAWDSNSPLHF.

This clonotype was observed a few times. The CDR3 sequence is CASSEAGGLVDEQFF. The CDR3 coding sequence is TGTGCCAGCAGTGAAGCGGGAGGGCTTGTCGATGAGCAGTTCTTC. The chain joins TRBV2 to TRBJ2-1; TRBD2 matches at 7 bases. Looked up from germline, CDR1 is SNHLY and CDR2 is FYNNEI. V lost 0 bases to trimming and J lost 8 bases; unmatched junction nucleotides: 7. The CDR3 length is 15 residues.

The rearrangement joins TRBV18 to TRBJ1-2; D gene unclear. The CDR3 contains 14 residues. Germline CDR1 KGHSH, CDR2 LQKENI. The V gene lost 3 bases and the J gene lost 2 bases, with 10 bases spanning the gap. The CDR3 DNA follows: TGTGCCAGCTCACCGGCCTGGGCCAACTATGGCTACACCTTC. Translation gives CASSPAWANYGYTF.

This clonotype occurred many times. The gene calls are TRBV7-6 and TRBJ2-3; perhaps TRBD1 as D (5 bases). The CDR3 is 15 amino acids. V was pared by 4 bases and J by 2 bases, with 13 bases between. CDR1 is SGHVS, CDR2 FNYEAQ, per germline. In DNA, the CDR3 is TGTGCCAGCAGCTCCAGGGCAAGTGACACAGATACGCAGTATTTT. Translated, it gives CASSSRASDTDTQYF. Complete variable domain (other parts from reference TRBV7-6 and TRBJ2-3): GAGVSQSPRYKVTKRGQDVALRCDPISGHVSLYWYRQALGQGPEFLTYFNYEAQQDKSGLPNDRFSAERPEGSISTLTIQRTEQRDSAMYRCASSSRASDTDTQYFGPGTRLTVL.

This clonotype was seen repeatedly, ten times or more. This rearrangement joins TRBV7-2 to TRBJ2-2; D not resolved. The CDR3 is 14 amino acids. Germline assignment: CDR1 SGHTA and CDR2 FQGNSA. The ends were cut back, 6 bases at V and 0 bases at J, with 8 bases in the middle. The CDR3 here is CASSWAANTGELFF. CDR3 coding DNA: TGTGCCAGCAGTTGGGCAGCGAACACCGGGGAGCTGTTTTTT. The whole variable domain, filled in from reference TRBV7-2 and TRBJ2-2, reads GAGVSQSPSNKVTEKGKDVELRCDPISGHTALYWYRQSLGQGLEFLIYFQGNSAPDKSGLPSDRFSAERTGGSVSTLTIQRTQQEDSAVYLCASSWAANTGELFFGEGSRLTVL.

This chain uses TRBV4-2 with TRBJ2-7; 7 bases line up with TRBD1. Trimming took 0 bases from V and 3 from J; bases not matched to a gene: 11. This CDR3 is 17 amino acids long. In germline, CDR1 is LGHNA, CDR2 YNFKEQ. For the CDR3, the DNA is TGTGCCAGCAGCCAAGAGACCCCTCGGGACAGAAACTACGAGCAGTACTTC. This sequence encodes CASSQETPRDRNYEQYF.

Here the CDR3 DNA reads TGTGCTAGTGGTTTGGTCTATAGCGGGGGTCGGAATGAGCAGTTCTTC. It encodes CASGLVYSGGRNEQFF. The gene calls are TRBV12-5 and TRBJ2-1; TRBD2 aligns across 9 bases. The CDR3 runs to 16 residues. CDR1 and CDR2 from the germline V gene are LGHNT and FRNRAP. V lost 0 bases, J lost 7 bases, and 7 bases stayed unmatched.

This clonotype has at least ten counts. The V gene is TRBV7-9, the J gene TRBJ2-7; possibly TRBD1 for D (5 bases). CDR1 and CDR2 from the germline V gene are SEHNR and FQNEAQ (reference sequence). This CDR3 spans 14 amino acids. The V gene lost 6 bases and the J gene lost 4 bases, with 16 bases spanning the gap. In DNA form, the CDR3 reads TGTGCCAGCAGACGTACGGCGGACAAATACGAGCAGTACTTC. It yields the protein CASRRTADKYEQYF.

This clonotype was picked up many times. This chain connects TRBV7-9 to TRBJ2-7, with 7 bases that match TRBD1. This CDR3 has 13 amino acids. CDR1 and CDR2 (germline): SEHNR, FQNEAQ (reference sequence). The ends lost 5 bases at V and 1 base at J; junction bases unmatched: 2. The CDR3 DNA is TGTGCCAGCAGCCCGGACAGGTCCTACGAGCAGTACTTC. The encoded protein is CASSPDRSYEQYF.

The chain combines TRBV29-1 with TRBJ2-5; D perhaps matches TRBD1 (6 bases). CDR1 SQVTM and CDR2 ANQGSEA come from the germline V gene. The CDR3 contains 11 residues. Trimming stripped 4 bases from V and 6 bases from J, with 9 bases between. CDR3 in DNA: TGCAGCGTTGGGACAGATCAGACCCAGTACTTC. Encoded protein: CSVGTDQTQYF.

In its sample, this clonotype was seen many times. The V and J genes are TRBV4-1 and TRBJ2-1; 8 bases agree with TRBD1. Germline CDR1 MGHRA, CDR2 YSYEKL. V was clipped by 4 bases and J by 7 bases; unmatched bases: 6. The CDR3 consists of 14 residues. The CDR3 bases are TGCGCCAGCAGCCTCGGGACAGGTTGGAATGAGCAGTTCTTC. As protein: CASSLGTGWNEQFF.

This rearrangement joins TRBV12-3 or TRBV12-4 to TRBJ2-7, with 11 positions matching TRBD1. V shed 0 bases and J 5 bases; nucleotides not matched to a gene: 6. The length of the CDR3 is 16 residues. The CDR3 coding sequence is TGTGCCAGCAGTTTAGCGATGGGACAGGGGGTTGACGAGCAGTACTTC. It specifies CASSLAMGQGVDEQYF.